The T cell receptor beta chain described here comes from a study of T cells in Graves' hyperthyroidism and ophthalmopathy (dated by TCRdb to between 2019 and 2020). Broadly, across the study: Peripheral blood samples were taken at initial diagnosis, before any treatment was given. To identify distinguishing TCR V-J signatures, a discovery cohort of some 100 patients was used, comprising 43 with Graves' ophthalmopathy and approximately 58 with stable Graves' hyperthyroidism. An independent validation cohort of 18 to 20 hyperthyroidism patients and approximately 16 patients who later progressed to ophthalmopathy tested prospective prediction of ophthalmopathy. For training and testing, the roughly 93 patients in the discovery cohort were randomly divided in a 7:3 ratio. In addition, the study compared T-cell repertoires in thyroid tissue and in blood from six Graves' hyperthyroidism patients. After sampling, hyperthyroidism patients received methimazole starting at 30 mg daily, and ophthalmopathy patients received high-dose intravenous methylprednisolone. TCR Vbeta CDR3 sequencing of approximately 140 peripheral blood samples (under 45 ophthalmopathy, about 74 hyperthyroidism and roughly 17 progressor patients) is reported in the paper. What the research found in general, with its limitations: A model built on a 13 V-J signature distinguished ophthalmopathy from stable hyperthyroidism, reaching 87.88% sensitivity and approximately 81% specificity in cross-validation and 80%/75% in testing. No statistical method was used to fix the sample size in advance, and group allocation was not hidden from the investigators. In validation, progression to ophthalmopathy was predicted by the model with roughly 69% sensitivity and 72.22% specificity, a median of approximately 6.5 months before onset. Blood samples also contained most of the expanded thyroid clonotypes (frequency above 0.001), which suggests that blood repertoires may reflect thyroid immune responses.

This clonotype was detected ten times or more. Its antigen remains unidentified. Qualities for individual bases were not recorded, and no much larger clone is one base off. A patient counted as having stable Graves' hyperthyroidism if no progression to ophthalmopathy occurred over 18 months of follow-up. The hyperthyroidism patients were between 18 and 65 years old and newly diagnosed, with a disease duration of less than 2 months. The study excluded patients with uncontrolled infections, other autoimmune diseases, pregnancy or lactation. Diagnoses were established on the basis of clinical symptoms, serum thyroxine and TRAb, thyroid ultrasound, and orbital computed tomography. Ficoll-Paque density gradient centrifugation was used to isolate PBMCs from around 9.1 ml of fresh peripheral blood. Total RNA was extracted with Trizol reagent, and quality was checked on an Agilent 2100 Bioanalyzer. The CDR3, cysteine through phenylalanine, is 14 amino acids long. The only DNA kept is the CDR3, 42 bases in frame from the first base. V drops 3 bases and J drops 5 bases, leaving 13 bases in between.

The TCR beta CDR3 regions were amplified from the RNA transcripts. For the first round of RT-PCR on the TCR CDR3, the HTBI primer set was used together with the Qiagen OneStep RT-PCR kit. A second multiplex PCR round built the libraries, followed by size selection and purification. Sequencing of the libraries was done on an Illumina HiSeq2000 using paired-end 100 bp reads. Under the source paper's analysis protocol: SOAPnuke was used to process the raw data, with reads discarded if the reads contained adapters or uncalled bases, had a mean Phred below 15, or lacked an exact constant-primer or identifier match. COPE v1.2.5 was used to merge the high-quality paired reads, and each unique nucleotide sequence was defined as a clonotype. MiTCR v1.1 was used to align clonotypes to the IMGT TRBV, TRBD and TRBJ reference segments. The analysis was restricted to V-J combinations with a frequency above 0.0001, which together covered 99.2% of the repertoires. The TCS score was defined as F50 (clonal expansion) divided by E x V (chaos), with BLOSUM62-based TCRdist calculated between CDR3 peptides within each V-J. Welch's t-statistics and random forest reduced some 510 V-J features to about 12, which were used in a naive Bayes classifier (R e1071). The raw public reads went through TCRdb reprocessing: fastp at Q25, MiXCR clone calling, in-frame beta chains kept. Every CDR3 protein is listed once, alongside the most common genes and DNA of its rows. V and J calls and clone size were set by TCRdb, not the authors. This sample holds around 350,000 distinct CDR3 sequences; under 20% were observed only once. The ten largest account for roughly 3.5% of the sample.

The sequenced material came from blood. The chain is made from TRBV12-3 or TRBV12-4 and TRBJ2-5; there is no confident call for the D gene. This TCR was recovered from a young woman with Graves' hyperthyroidism. The encoded CDR3 is CASSFRTYGETQYF. In nucleotide form, the sequence is TGTGCCAGCAGTTTCCGGACCTACGGGGAGACCCAGTACTTC.